This T cell receptor beta chain was captured by sequencing in a study of blood T cell repertoires in COVID-19. Study-wide background: Nucleic acid was either cDNA or gDNA, and it came from T cells, B-cell-depleted T cells, or PBMCs.

This clone turned up a few times. CDR1 LGHDT and CDR2 YNNKEL come from the germline V gene (reference sequence). The CDR3 extends over 15 amino acids. Trimming removed 4 bases from V and 5 bases from J; junction bases left unmatched: 6. In the original processing: From reference gene primer amplification, estimates of nucleated cell counts were derived. Data came from immunoSEQ multiplex PCR; TCRdb stores just in-frame clones and leaves some out. Clonal size and the V and J genes are those of that table, whereas D and trimming came from the DNA. The repertoire includes about 280,000 clones, roughly 87% of them detected once, and around 2.2% sits in the top ten.

The sequencing sample was made of peripheral blood. The sequence came from a woman between 45 and 65 years old who had recovered from COVID-19. The chain joins TRBV3-1 (or the pseudogene TRBV3-2) to TRBJ2-1; the match to TRBD2 covers 9 bases. CDR3 nucleotides: TGTGCCAGCAGCCCAAGCGGGGGGAGACACAATGAGCAGTTCTTC. This encodes CASSPSGGRHNEQFF.